The present T cell receptor (beta chain) was sequenced within a study of beta chain features in type 1 diabetes listed by TCRdb under 2018. Some background on the complete study: No differences in mean age, gender distribution, total cell number or subset yield were found between patients and healthy donors. Naive and central memory subsets were obtained from all 30 or so donors, but regulatory and stem cell-like memory subsets were isolated from only 8 patients and 8 healthy donors. In the study, recently diagnosed type 1 diabetes patients and matched healthy donors were compared on the TCRB repertoires of their sorted circulating CD4+ T cell subsets. A total of roughly 100 million sorted cells were examined across all samples, and the number of cells per subset was strongly correlated with RNA yield.

The entire isolated RNA was reverse transcribed using the High Capacity cDNA Reverse Transcription Kit, and thus expressed TCRB transcripts were sequenced. Deep immunoSEQ sequencing was performed on naive, central memory and regulatory T cell samples, with an average of about 3.6 million total reads per sample. After sorted cells were lysed in RLT buffer, RNA was extracted with DNase-treated RNeasy Micro or Mini kits, with the choice depending on cell number. To prevent cross-contamination, every cell subset was processed on its own, while patient and healthy donor samples were processed together. TCRB sequences were amplified from cDNA with the immunoSEQ multiplex PCR, producing 87-bp fragments spanning the CDR3 region. The amplicons were sequenced using the Illumina HiSeq platform. From the authors' description of their analysis: Synthetic template baselines were used to correct PCR bias computationally, reads within Hamming distance 2 were collapsed together, and singletons that could not be merged were discarded. Reads were aligned to IMGT to assign V, D and J genes, CDR3 length, and insertions or deletions at six rearrangement sites. Within each subset, clonotype counts were normalized to sorted cell number, and only after that were true diversity and Gini coefficients computed with the tcR R package. The overlap coefficient, calculated on TCRB nucleotide sequences, was used to quantify repertoire sharing. As a proxy for the pre-selection repertoire, out-of-frame TCRB sequences from naive cells were analyzed. TCRdb re-hosts the immuneACCESS table, in-frame sequences only. Its copies lack some clones; in the studies checked, an unresolved V gene accounts for under half of them, and the cause for the rest is not known. The V and J calls and clone size were taken over from that table, and D and trimming were inferred from the DNA. Here the sample has 250,000 or so clones; approximately 15% occur a single time. The top ten clonotypes cover about 0.019% of the sample.

Results the study describes overall, beyond this receptor: Type 1 diabetes patients showed a moderate but significant shortening of TCRB CDR3 length in all four CD4+ subsets. PCR might favor shorter templates, but patient and control samples were amplified and corrected together, so any skew would affect both groups equally. At VDJ recombination sites, patients with type 1 diabetes made fewer insertions and deleted more nucleotides, a pattern implying thymic rearrangement abnormalities. Naive, central memory and regulatory TCRB repertoires appeared more similar among patients than among healthy donors. Because cDNA was sequenced instead of genomic DNA, activated cells with high expression could be over-represented, although the groups did not differ in activation or CD3 levels. Because the HLA sub-analyses included only small numbers of individuals, any influence of HLA type on TCRB rearrangement was left unresolved.

From each donor, a single peripheral blood sample of roughly 0.11 L on average was drawn into heparinised tubes. Naive, central memory, regulatory and stem cell-like memory CD4+ T cells were sorted on a BD FACSAria II using a panel including CD45RO, CCR7, CD25, CD127, CD95 and CD27. Every sorted population had a purity above 95%. Right away, PBMCs were isolated by Lymphoprep density gradient centrifugation and were stained directly, with no culture step. So that batch effects would be minimized, each experiment stained and sorted samples in pairs, pairing one healthy donor with one patient. There are 14 amino acids in the CDR3, from cysteine to phenylalanine inclusive. The retained sequence is limited to the CDR3, 42 bases, with the frame set at the first base. The trim is 6 bases for V and 6 bases for J, with a gap of 15 bases between the germline ends. Looking up the germline V gene yields CDR1 SNHLY and CDR2 FYNNEI.

On this clone itself: It lacks a known antigen. No clone much larger than this one lies a single base away; base qualities are absent.

The sequencing sample was made of naive CD4+ T cells from blood. Explained via the paper, the cell subset or site label denotes: true naive CD4+ T cells. The sequence was collected from a man younger than 40 with type 1 diabetes. The sequence links TRBV2 to TRBJ2-1; TRBD2 is perhaps the D gene, given 6 matching bases. The bases are TGTGCCAGCAGGGGGCGGGGACTTAGCAATGAGCAGTTCTTC. Its protein is CASRGRGLSNEQFF.